Reported below is one T cell receptor (beta chain). The entry originates in a study of blood T cell repertoires in COVID-19. V was clipped by 6 bases and J by 0 bases; unmatched bases: 3. The V gene's germline CDR1 is SNHLY and CDR2 FYNNEI. The length of the CDR3 is 14 residues. TCRdb's table, derived via immunoSEQ multiplex PCR, lists solely in-frame clones and lacks some. The sample consists of 250,000 to 350,000 clones, roughly 85% of them appearing once. This chain uses TRBV2 with TRBJ2-3, with 7 bases lining up with TRBD2. Material: peripheral blood. This clonotype was obtained from a woman in her 30s with active or convalescent COVID-19. The CDR3 coding sequence is TGTGCCAGCAGAAGACTAGCTAGCACAGATACGCAGTATTTT. Its protein is CASRRLASTDTQYF.